A selection of T cell receptor beta chains follows, all from one sample in a study of CD8 T cells in Susac syndrome. TCRdb itself ran the immunoSEQ multiplex PCR reads through MiXCR, one entry per CDR3 protein. The sample consists of some 130,000 distinct CDR3 sequences, roughly 94% of them appearing once. Material: CD8+ T cells from PBMCs. The source is a human donor with Susac syndrome. CDR3s include the opening cysteine and the closing phenylalanine or tryptophan. D genes are given only for firm matches. The size entry is marked missing in some rows and otherwise reads once, few, many or a size class.

clone size,D gene,J gene,V gene,CDR3 protein,CDR3 DNA
once,NA,TRBJ1-2,TRBV14,CASSSGTWMGYTF,TGTGCCAGCAGCTCCGGGACATGGATGGGCTACACCTTC
NA,NA,TRBJ2-5,TRBV9,CASSVGNGLGKETQYF,TGTGCCAGCAGCGTAGGAAACGGACTCGGGAAAGAGACCCAGTACTTC
NA,NA,TRBJ2-6,TRBV12-3/TRBV12-4,CASSLVGILSSGANVLTF,TGTGCCAGCAGTTTAGTGGGAATCCTAAGCTCTGGGGCCAACGTCCTGACTTTC
NA,TRBD1,TRBJ1-1,TRBV27,CASSVGQGTEAFF,TGTGCCAGCAGTGTGGGACAGGGTACTGAAGCTTTCTTT
NA,TRBD2,TRBJ2-1,TRBV9,CASGPSGNNEQFF,TGTGCCAGCGGGCCTAGCGGGAACAATGAGCAGTTCTTC
NA,TRBD1,TRBJ1-1,TRBV24-1,CATSERDRGAYTEAFF,TGTGCCACCAGTGAACGGGACAGGGGCGCGTACACTGAAGCTTTCTTT
NA,NA,TRBJ1-1,TRBV7-7,CAPAGDTMNTEAFF,TGTGCTCCGGCGGGAGACACTATGAACACTGAAGCTTTCTTT
NA,NA,TRBJ2-7,TRBV12-3/TRBV12-4,CASSFGGPGYEQYF,TGTGCCAGCAGTTTCGGTGGGCCTGGATACGAGCAGTACTTC
NA,NA,TRBJ2-7,TRBV29-1,CSVNGPALPYEQYF,TGCAGCGTTAACGGGCCAGCCCTCCCCTACGAGCAGTACTTC
NA,NA,TRBJ2-1,TRBV4-1,CASSHPLGETRNEQFF,TGCGCCAGCAGCCATCCCCTCGGCGAAACACGCAATGAGCAGTTCTTC
NA,NA,TRBJ2-1,TRBV6-1,CASSEGLRNEQFF,TGTGCCAGCAGTGAAGGTCTTCGGAATGAGCAGTTCTTC
NA,TRBD2,TRBJ2-1,TRBV27,CASSLRPSGGTYNEQFF,TGTGCCAGCAGTTTGCGCCCTAGCGGGGGGACCTACAATGAGCAGTTCTTC
NA,TRBD2,TRBJ2-5,TRBV3-1,CASSQPTSGQETQYF,TGTGCCAGCAGCCAACCGACTAGCGGGCAAGAGACCCAGTACTTC
NA,NA,TRBJ2-7,TRBV30,CAWTGSFTYEQYF,TGTGCCTGGACAGGGAGCTTTACCTACGAGCAGTACTTC
NA,NA,TRBJ1-2,TRBV27,CASSFGPQSSYGYTF,TGTGCCAGCAGTTTTGGCCCCCAATCTTCCTATGGCTACACCTTC
NA,NA,TRBJ1-5,TRBV2,CASSVDLQGDQPQHF,TGTGCCAGCAGTGTAGACCTACAGGGTGATCAGCCCCAGCATTTT
NA,NA,TRBJ2-1,TRBV24-1,CATSVKGYNEQFF,TGTGCCACCAGTGTTAAGGGTTACAATGAGCAGTTCTTC
NA,NA,TRBJ1-2,TRBV19,CASSSQGTRGIYTF,TGTGCCAGTAGTAGCCAGGGGACCCGCGGTATCTACACCTTC
NA,NA,TRBJ2-7,TRBV4-1,CASSQGRDASYEQYF,TGCGCCAGCAGCCAAGGCAGGGACGCCTCCTACGAGCAGTACTTC
NA,NA,TRBJ2-7,TRBV15,CATSRDRPGETPPSYEQYF,TGTGCCACCAGCAGAGATCGACCAGGGGAAACCCCCCCTTCCTACGAGCAGTACTTC
NA,NA,TRBJ1-1,TRBV2,CASSEGQKLNTEAFF,TGTGCCAGCAGTGAAGGGCAGAAGTTGAACACTGAAGCTTTCTTT
NA,TRBD2,TRBJ2-3,TRBV11-2,CASRLEGLALTDTQYF,TGTGCCAGCAGGCTAGAGGGACTAGCTCTCACAGATACGCAGTATTTT
NA,NA,TRBJ2-7,TRBV30,CAWSVPYEQYF,TGTGCCTGGAGTGTCCCCTACGAGCAGTACTTC
NA,NA,TRBJ2-2,TRBV30,CAWSSAGELFF,TGTGCCTGGAGTTCCGCCGGGGAGCTGTTTTTT
NA,TRBD2,TRBJ2-1,TRBV28,CASTAGARDEQFF,TGTGCCAGCACCGCGGGAGCAAGGGATGAGCAGTTCTTC
NA,TRBD1,TRBJ1-2,TRBV5-6,CASSPETDRANYGYTF,TGTGCCAGCAGCCCGGAAACGGACAGGGCTAACTATGGCTACACCTTC
NA,NA,TRBJ1-1,TRBV6-4,CASREGYEAFF,TGTGCCAGCAGGGAAGGATATGAAGCTTTCTTT
NA,TRBD2,TRBJ2-7,TRBV2,CASDYLAGGHEQYF,TGTGCCAGTGATTATCTAGCGGGTGGCCACGAGCAGTACTTC
NA,NA,TRBJ2-1,TRBV20-1,CSADAGHLSYNEQFF,TGCAGTGCTGACGCGGGTCACCTCTCCTACAATGAGCAGTTCTTC
NA,TRBD2,TRBJ2-1,TRBV27,CATLGRGGNEQFF,TGTGCCACCCTCGGGAGGGGCGGTAATGAGCAGTTCTTC
NA,TRBD1,TRBJ1-2,TRBV5-1,CASSLARTGMNYGYTF,TGCGCCAGCAGCTTGGCCAGGACAGGGATGAACTATGGCTACACCTTC
NA,NA,TRBJ2-6,TRBV3-1,CASSQGPSGANVLTF,TGTGCCAGCAGCCAAGGACCCTCTGGGGCCAACGTCCTGACTTTC
NA,TRBD1,TRBJ2-7,TRBV7-2,CASSLGDRRLYEQYF,TGTGCCAGCAGCTTAGGGGACAGGAGGCTCTACGAGCAGTACTTC
NA,NA,TRBJ2-3,TRBV28,CASSLLRGSNTDTQYF,TGTGCCAGCAGTTTGCTACGGGGTTCTAACACAGATACGCAGTATTTT
NA,TRBD2,TRBJ2-1,TRBV30,CAWSVLTSGAFYNEQFF,TGTGCCTGGAGTGTATTGACTAGCGGGGCCTTCTACAATGAGCAGTTCTTC
NA,TRBD1,TRBJ2-1,TRBV29-1,CSAPGQGLYNEQFF,TGCAGCGCCCCGGGACAGGGGCTTTACAATGAGCAGTTCTTC
NA,NA,TRBJ1-1,TRBV19,CASSIYRDPTEAFF,TGTGCCAGTAGTATATACAGGGATCCGACTGAAGCTTTCTTT
NA,TRBD2,TRBJ2-3,TRBV29-1,CSVDGLAGGPNTDTQYF,TGCAGCGTTGATGGGCTAGCGGGAGGGCCCAACACAGATACGCAGTATTTT
NA,NA,TRBJ2-1,TRBV21-1,CASSKANPGSYNEQFF,TGTGCCAGCAGCAAAGCGAACCCCGGGTCCTACAATGAGCAGTTCTTC
once,NA,TRBJ2-7,TRBV5-6,CASSALNDEQYF,TGTGCCAGCAGCGCCCTGAACGACGAGCAGTACTTC
NA,NA,TRBJ2-5,TRBV7-9,CASSSDPALGSGETQYF,TGTGCCAGCAGCTCCGACCCCGCACTAGGGAGTGGGGAGACCCAGTACTTC
NA,TRBD1,TRBJ1-1,TRBV2,CASSIDRGNGLEMNTEAFF,TGTGCCAGCAGTATCGACAGGGGGAATGGACTGGAAATGAACACTGAAGCTTTCTTT
NA,NA,TRBJ1-1,TRBV3-1,CASSQEVQPLRNTEAFF,TGTGCCAGCAGCCAAGAGGTCCAGCCCCTACGGAACACTGAAGCTTTCTTT
NA,TRBD1,TRBJ2-2,TRBV25-1,CASSESGTGGRGELFF,TGTGCCAGCAGTGAATCCGGGACAGGGGGCCGGGGGGAGCTGTTTTTT
NA,TRBD1,TRBJ1-1,TRBV27,CASSSRQGMNTEAFF,TGTGCCAGCAGTTCCCGACAGGGGATGAACACTGAAGCTTTCTTT
NA,NA,TRBJ1-1,TRBV7-9,CASSLDLGSEAFF,TGTGCCAGCAGCTTAGATTTGGGGTCTGAAGCTTTCTTT
NA,TRBD1,TRBJ2-5,TRBV29-1,CSVDPRQGMGETQYF,TGCAGCGTAGACCCAAGACAGGGGATGGGGGAGACCCAGTACTTC
NA,NA,TRBJ2-1,TRBV11-2,CASSLSWEQFF,TGTGCCAGCAGCTTATCCTGGGAGCAGTTCTTC
NA,NA,TRBJ2-5,TRBV20-1,CSAAGTPQETQYF,TGCAGTGCTGCAGGGACACCACAAGAGACCCAGTACTTC
NA,TRBD1,TRBJ2-7,TRBV13,CASSDGQGVNEQYF,TGTGCCAGCAGCGACGGACAGGGGGTCAACGAGCAGTACTTC